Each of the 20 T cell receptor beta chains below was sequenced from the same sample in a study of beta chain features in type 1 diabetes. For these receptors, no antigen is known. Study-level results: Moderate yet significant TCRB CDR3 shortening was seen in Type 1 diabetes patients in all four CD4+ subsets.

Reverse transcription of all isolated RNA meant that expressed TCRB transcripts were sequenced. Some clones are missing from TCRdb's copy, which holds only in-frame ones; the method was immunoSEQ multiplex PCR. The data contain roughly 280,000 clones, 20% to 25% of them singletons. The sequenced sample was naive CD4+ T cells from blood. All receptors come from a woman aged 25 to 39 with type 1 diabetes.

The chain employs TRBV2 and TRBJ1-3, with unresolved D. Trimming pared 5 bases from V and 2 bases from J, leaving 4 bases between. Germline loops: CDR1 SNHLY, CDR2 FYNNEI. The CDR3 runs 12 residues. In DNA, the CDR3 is TGTGCCAGCAGTTTAACTGGAAACACCATATATTTT. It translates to CASSLTGNTIYF.

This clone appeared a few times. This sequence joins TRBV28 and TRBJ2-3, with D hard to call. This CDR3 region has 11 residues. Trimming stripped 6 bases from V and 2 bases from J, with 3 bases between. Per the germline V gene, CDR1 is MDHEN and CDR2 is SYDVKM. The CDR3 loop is CASSNTDTQYF. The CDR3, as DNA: TGTGCCAGCAGCAACACAGATACGCAGTATTTT.

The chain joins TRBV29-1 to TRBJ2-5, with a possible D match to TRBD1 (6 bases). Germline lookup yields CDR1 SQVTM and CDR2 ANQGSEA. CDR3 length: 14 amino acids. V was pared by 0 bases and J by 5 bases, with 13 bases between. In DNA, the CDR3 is TGCAGCGTTGAAGAAACAGGGATTGGGGAGACCCAGTACTTC. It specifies CSVEETGIGETQYF.

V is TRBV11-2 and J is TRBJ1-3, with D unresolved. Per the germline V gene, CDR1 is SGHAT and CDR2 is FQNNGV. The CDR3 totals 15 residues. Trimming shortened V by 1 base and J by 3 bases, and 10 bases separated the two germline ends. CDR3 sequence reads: CASSLAGGIGNTIYF. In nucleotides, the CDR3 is TGTGCCAGCAGCTTAGCGGGAGGGATTGGAAACACCATATATTTT.

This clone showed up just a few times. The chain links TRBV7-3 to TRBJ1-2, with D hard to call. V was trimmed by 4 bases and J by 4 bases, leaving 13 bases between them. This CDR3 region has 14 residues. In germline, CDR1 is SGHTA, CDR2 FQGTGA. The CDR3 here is CASSSLGGSYGYTF. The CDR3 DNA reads TGTGCCAGCAGCTCTCTTGGAGGGAGCTATGGCTACACCTTC.

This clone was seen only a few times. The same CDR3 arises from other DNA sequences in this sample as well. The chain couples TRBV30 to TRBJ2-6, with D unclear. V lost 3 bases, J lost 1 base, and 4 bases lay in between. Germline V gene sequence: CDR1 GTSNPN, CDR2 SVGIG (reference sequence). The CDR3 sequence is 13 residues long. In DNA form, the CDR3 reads TGTGCCTGGAGACGGTCTGGGGCCAACGTCCTGACTTTC. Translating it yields CAWRRSGANVLTF.

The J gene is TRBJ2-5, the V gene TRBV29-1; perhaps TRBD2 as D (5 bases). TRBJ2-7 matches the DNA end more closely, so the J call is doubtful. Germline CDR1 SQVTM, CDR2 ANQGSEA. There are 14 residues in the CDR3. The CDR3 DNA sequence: TGCAGCGTCGGGGTGAGGACTGACCCCTCCGAGCAGTACTTC. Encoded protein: CSVGVRTDPSEQYF.

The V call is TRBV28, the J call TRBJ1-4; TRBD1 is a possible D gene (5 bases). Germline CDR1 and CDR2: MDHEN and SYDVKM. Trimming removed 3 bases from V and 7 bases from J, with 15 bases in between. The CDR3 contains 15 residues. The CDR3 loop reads CASSFRRGGSEKLFF. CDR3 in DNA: TGTGCCAGCAGTTTTCGGAGGGGAGGTAGTGAAAAACTGTTTTTT.

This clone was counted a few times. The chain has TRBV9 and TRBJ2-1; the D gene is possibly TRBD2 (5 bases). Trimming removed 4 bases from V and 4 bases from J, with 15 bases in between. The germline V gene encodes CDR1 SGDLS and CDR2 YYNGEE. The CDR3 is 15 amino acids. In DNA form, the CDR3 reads TGTGCCAGCAGCACTAGGGTTGACCTATACAATGAGCAGTTCTTC. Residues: CASSTRVDLYNEQFF. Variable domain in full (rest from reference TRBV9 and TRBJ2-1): DSGVTQTPKHLITATGQRVTLRCSPRSGDLSVYWYQQSLDQGLQFLIQYYNGEERAKGNILERFSAQQFPDLHSELNLSSLELGDSALYFCASSTRVDLYNEQFFGPGTRLTVL.

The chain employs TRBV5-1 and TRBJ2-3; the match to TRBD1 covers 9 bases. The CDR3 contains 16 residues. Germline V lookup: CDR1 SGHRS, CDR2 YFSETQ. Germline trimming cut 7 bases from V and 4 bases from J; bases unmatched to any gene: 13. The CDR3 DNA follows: TGCGCCAGCGCCCCCCAACGGGACAGGGCCGCAGATACGCAGTATTTT. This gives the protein CASAPQRDRAADTQYF.

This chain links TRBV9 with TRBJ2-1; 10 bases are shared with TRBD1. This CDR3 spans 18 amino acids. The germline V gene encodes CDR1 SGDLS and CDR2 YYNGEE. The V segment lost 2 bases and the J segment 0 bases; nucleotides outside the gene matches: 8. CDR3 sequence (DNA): TGTGCCAGCAGCGTGACAGGGGGCCTAAATCCCTCCTACAATGAGCAGTTCTTC. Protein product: CASSVTGGLNPSYNEQFF.

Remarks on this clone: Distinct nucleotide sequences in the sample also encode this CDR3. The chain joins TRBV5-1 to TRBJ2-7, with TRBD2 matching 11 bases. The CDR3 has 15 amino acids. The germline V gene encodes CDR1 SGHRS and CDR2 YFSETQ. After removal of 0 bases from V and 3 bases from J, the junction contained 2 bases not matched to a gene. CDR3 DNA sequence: TGCGCCAGCAGCTTGGGTGGGACTAGCGGCTACGAGCAGTACTTC. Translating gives CASSLGGTSGYEQYF.

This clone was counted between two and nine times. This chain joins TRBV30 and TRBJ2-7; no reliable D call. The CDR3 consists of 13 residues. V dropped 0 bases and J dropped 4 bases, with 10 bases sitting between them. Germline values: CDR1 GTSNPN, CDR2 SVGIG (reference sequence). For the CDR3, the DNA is TGTGCCTGGAGTGTCCCCATTTTGTACGAGCAGTACTTC. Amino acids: CAWSVPILYEQYF.

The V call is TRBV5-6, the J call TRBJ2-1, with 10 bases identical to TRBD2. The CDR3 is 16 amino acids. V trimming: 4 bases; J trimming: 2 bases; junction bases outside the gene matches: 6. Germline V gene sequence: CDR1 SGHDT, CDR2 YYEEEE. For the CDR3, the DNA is TGTGCCAGCAGCCAGAGGACTAGCGGAGCCTACAATGAGCAGTTCTTC. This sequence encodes CASSQRTSGAYNEQFF.

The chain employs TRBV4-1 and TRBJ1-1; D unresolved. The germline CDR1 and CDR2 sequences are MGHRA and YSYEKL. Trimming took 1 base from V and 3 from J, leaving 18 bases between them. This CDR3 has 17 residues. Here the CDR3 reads CASSQVRDLPGDTEAFF. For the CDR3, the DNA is TGCGCCAGCAGCCAAGTTCGTGACCTTCCCGGGGACACTGAAGCTTTCTTT.

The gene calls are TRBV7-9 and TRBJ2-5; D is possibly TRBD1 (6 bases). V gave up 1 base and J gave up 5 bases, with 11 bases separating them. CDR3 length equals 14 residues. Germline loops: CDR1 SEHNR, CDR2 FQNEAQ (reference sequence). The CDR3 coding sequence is TGTGCCAGCAGCTTAGGACAGGCGCATGAGACCCAGTACTTC. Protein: CASSLGQAHETQYF.

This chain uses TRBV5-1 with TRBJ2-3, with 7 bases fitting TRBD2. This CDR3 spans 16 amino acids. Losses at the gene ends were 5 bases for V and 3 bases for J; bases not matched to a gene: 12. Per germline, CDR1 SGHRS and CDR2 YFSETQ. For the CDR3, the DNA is TGCGCCAGCAGTGACCCTTCTAGCGGATTAACAGATACGCAGTATTTT. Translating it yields CASSDPSSGLTDTQYF. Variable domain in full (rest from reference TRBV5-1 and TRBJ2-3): KAGVTQTPRYLIKTRGQQVTLSCSPISGHRSVSWYQQTPGQGLQFLFEYFSETQRNKGNFPGRFSGRQFSNSRSEMNVSTLELGDSALYLCASSDPSSGLTDTQYFGPGTRLTVL.

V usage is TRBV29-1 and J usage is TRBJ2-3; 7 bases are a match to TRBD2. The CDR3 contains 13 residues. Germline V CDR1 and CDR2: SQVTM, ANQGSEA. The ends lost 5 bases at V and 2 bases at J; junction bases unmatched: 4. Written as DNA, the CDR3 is TGCAGCGTTAAGCGGGAAGACACAGATACGCAGTATTTT. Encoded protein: CSVKREDTDTQYF.

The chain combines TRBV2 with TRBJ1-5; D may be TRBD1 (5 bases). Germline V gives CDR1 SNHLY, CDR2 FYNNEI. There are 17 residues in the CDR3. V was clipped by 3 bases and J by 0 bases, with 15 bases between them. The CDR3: CASSDLGRDYSNQPQHF. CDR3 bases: TGTGCCAGCAGTGATCTTGGGAGGGACTATAGCAATCAGCCCCAGCATTTT.

This CDR3 is CASSDSGDTQYF. Here the CDR3 DNA reads TGTGCCAGCAGCGACTCCGGAGATACGCAGTATTTT. This chain connects TRBV9 to TRBJ2-3; D gene ambiguous. Between the trimmed V and J ends, which lost 3 bases and 5 bases, there was a span of 7 bases. The CDR3 covers 12 residues. Germline CDR1 is SGDLS and CDR2 is YYNGEE.